This T cell receptor beta chain was recorded in a study of CD4+ T cells in melanoma. Whole-study results and caveats: CD8+ T cell, macrophage and B cell function reportedly correlated with neoantigen-specific CD4+ T cells. Diverse differentiation states were reported for melanoma neoantigen-specific CD4+ T cells.

TCRdb keeps only in-frame clones here, not all; method: immunoSEQ multiplex PCR. The data hold 20,000 to 25,000 clones, with 82% observed a single time. To note about this clone: Its target is not known.

This CDR3 contains 12 residues. V lost 10 bases to trimming and J lost 4 bases, with 12 bases between them. The germline V gene encodes CDR1 MNHNS and CDR2 SASEGT. The TCR was taken from a human donor with melanoma. The V and J genes are TRBV6-1 and TRBJ2-3; D ambiguous. Sequencing was done on a sample of cells from a culture (not recorded whether cultured in vitro). The CDR3 is CAIQKGADTQYF. The DNA of the CDR3 is TGTGCCATTCAAAAGGGCGCAGATACGCAGTATTTT.